This T cell receptor beta chain was sequenced in a study of T cell clonotyping in hematopoietic cell transplantation. CDR3 size: 15 residues. J lost 2 bases, V lost 1 base, and 1 base had no gene match. Germline CDR1 is SGHTA and CDR2 is FQGTGA. Data came from immunoSEQ multiplex PCR; TCRdb stores just in-frame clones and leaves some out. The sample yields approximately 75,000 clones, over 90% seen once. What was sequenced was peripheral blood mononuclear cells. The sequence derives from a man in his fifties or sixties in good health. Some clones in this sample may be carry-over from other donors' samples. This chain uses TRBV7-3 with TRBJ2-3; TRBD2 agrees at 9 bases. DNA for the CDR3: TGTGCCAGCAGCTTAAGCGGGGGGGACACAGATACGCAGTATTTT. Translating it yields CASSLSGGDTDTQYF. Supplemented by reference TRBV7-3 and TRBJ2-3, the full variable domain reads GAGVSQTPSNKVTEKGKYVELRCDPISGHTALYWYRQSLGQGPEFLIYFQGTGAADDSGLPNDRFFAVRPEGSVSTLKIQRTERGDSAVYLCASSLSGGDTDTQYFGPGTRLTVL.